The entry below describes one T cell receptor beta chain. Its antigen is not known. These data come from a study of T cells expressing NK-cell markers. Study-wide background: Out of eight donors sequenced, seven tested HCMV-seropositive and the remaining one seronegative.

cDNA encoding TCR beta was synthesized via 5'RACE template switching incorporating UMIs. Following a re-call of the 5' RACE reads, TCRdb has one entry per CDR3 protein and lacks DNA. The table for this sample gives about 260,000 distinct CDR3 sequences. The germline CDR1 and CDR2 sequences are SGHTA and FQGNSA. This CDR3 contains 17 residues. Study results and caveats: Whether expanded NKG2C+ T cell clones were HCMV specific stayed uncertain.

The chain couples TRBV7-2 to TRBJ2-1; no DNA is available, so the TRBD2 call from TCRdb remains unchecked. Specimen: blood T cells: a sorted CD56 or NKG2C T cell subset, CD4+ or CD8+ T cells, or bulk PBMC T cells (not recorded which). The receptor was isolated from a man between 18 and 29 years old in good health. CDR3 in amino acids: CASSHPWGTTLRNEQFF.